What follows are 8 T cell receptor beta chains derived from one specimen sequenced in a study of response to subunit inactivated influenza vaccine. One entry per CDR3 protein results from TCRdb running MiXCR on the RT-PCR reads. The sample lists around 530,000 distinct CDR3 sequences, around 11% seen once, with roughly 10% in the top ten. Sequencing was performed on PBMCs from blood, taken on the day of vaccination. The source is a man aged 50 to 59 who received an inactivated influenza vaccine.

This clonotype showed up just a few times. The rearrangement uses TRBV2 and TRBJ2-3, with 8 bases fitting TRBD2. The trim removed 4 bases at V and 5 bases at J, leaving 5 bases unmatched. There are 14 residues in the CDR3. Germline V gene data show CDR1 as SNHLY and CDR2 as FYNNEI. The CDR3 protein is CASSVAGRGDTQYF. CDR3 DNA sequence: TGTGCCAGCAGTGTAGCGGGGAGGGGAGATACGCAGTATTTT. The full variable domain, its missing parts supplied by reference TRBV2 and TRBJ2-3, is EPEVTQTPSHQVTQMGQEVILRCVPISNHLYFYWYRQILGQKVEFLVSFYNNEISEKSEIFDDQFSVERPDGSNFTLKIRSTKLEDSAMYFCASSVAGRGDTQYFGPGTRLTVL.

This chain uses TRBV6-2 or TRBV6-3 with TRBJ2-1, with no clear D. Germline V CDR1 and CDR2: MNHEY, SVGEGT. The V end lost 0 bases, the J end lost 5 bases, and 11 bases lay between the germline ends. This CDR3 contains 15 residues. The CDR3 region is CASSYSKTSDNEQFF. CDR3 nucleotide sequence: TGTGCCAGCAGTTACTCGAAAACTTCCGACAATGAGCAGTTCTTC.

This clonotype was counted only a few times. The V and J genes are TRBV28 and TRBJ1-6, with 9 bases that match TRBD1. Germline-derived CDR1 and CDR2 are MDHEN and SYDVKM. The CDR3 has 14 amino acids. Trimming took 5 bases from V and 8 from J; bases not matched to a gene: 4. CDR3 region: CASSVTGGDSPLHF. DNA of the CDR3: TGTGCCAGCAGTGTGACAGGGGGTGATTCACCCCTCCACTTT.

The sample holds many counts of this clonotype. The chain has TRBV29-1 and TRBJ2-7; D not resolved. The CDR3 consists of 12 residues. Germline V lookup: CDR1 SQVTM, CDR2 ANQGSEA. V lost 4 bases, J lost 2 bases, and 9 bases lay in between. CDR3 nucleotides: TGCAGCGTTGTAGGGCAGACCTACGAGCAGTACTTC. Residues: CSVVGQTYEQYF.

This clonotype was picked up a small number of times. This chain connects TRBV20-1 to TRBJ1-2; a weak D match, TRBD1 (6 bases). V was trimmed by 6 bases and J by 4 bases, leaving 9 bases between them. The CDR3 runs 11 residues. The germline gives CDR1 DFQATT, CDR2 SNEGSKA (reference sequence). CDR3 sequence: CSAWTAYGYTF. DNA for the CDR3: TGCAGTGCCTGGACAGCCTATGGCTACACCTTC.

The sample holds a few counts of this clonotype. Here the CDR3 reads CASSGTYYGYTF. The CDR3 nucleotides read TGTGCCAGCAGCGGTACCTACTATGGCTACACCTTC. The chain recombines TRBV9 with TRBJ1-2; no definite D call. The CDR3 is 12 amino acids. Trimming pared 3 bases from V and 3 bases from J, leaving 6 bases between. Germline lookup yields CDR1 SGDLS and CDR2 YYNGEE.

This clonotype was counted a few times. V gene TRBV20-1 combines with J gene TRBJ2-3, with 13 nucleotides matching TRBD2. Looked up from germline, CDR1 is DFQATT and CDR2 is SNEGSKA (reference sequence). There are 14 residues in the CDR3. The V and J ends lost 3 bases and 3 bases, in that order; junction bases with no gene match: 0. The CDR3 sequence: CSARGLAGTDTQYF. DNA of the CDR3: TGCAGTGCTAGGGGACTAGCGGGGACAGATACGCAGTATTTT.

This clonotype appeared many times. Written as DNA, the CDR3 is TGCAGCGTTGAAGGACTAGCGGCGTACAATGAGCAGTTCTTC. Protein: CSVEGLAAYNEQFF. The gene calls are TRBV29-1 and TRBJ2-1; 9 bases agree with TRBD2. Germline loops: CDR1 SQVTM, CDR2 ANQGSEA. The V segment lost 1 base and the J segment 4 bases; nucleotides outside the gene matches: 2. The CDR3 totals 14 residues.